Each of the 21 T cell receptor beta chains below was sequenced from the same sample in a study of cytomegalovirus exposure and HLA in healthy donors. PCR used 60 Vbeta primers and 13 Jbeta primers. Some clones are missing from TCRdb's copy, which holds only in-frame ones; the method was immunoSEQ multiplex PCR. The sample contains hundreds of thousands of clones, over 75% of which appear only once. Input material: PBMCs. Every receptor here comes from a man between 18 and 35 years old in good health and CMV-seronegative.

The sample holds one count of this clone. This rearrangement joins TRBV2 to TRBJ2-2; TRBD1 matches 9 bases. The germline CDR1 and CDR2 sequences are SNHLY and FYNNEI. J was trimmed by 6 bases and V by 6 bases; bases with no gene match: 2. This CDR3 has 13 amino acids. The CDR3 nucleotides read TGTGCCAGCAGCGACAGGGGGGCCGGGGAGCTGTTTTTT. Its protein is CASSDRGAGELFF.

The chain employs TRBV18 and TRBJ2-7; D perhaps matches TRBD1 (5 bases). V was shortened by 1 base and J by 4 bases, with 14 bases between the two germline ends. This CDR3 has 15 amino acids. Germline V CDR1 and CDR2: KGHSH, LQKENI. This CDR3 reads CASSPLQEGIYEQYF. The CDR3 region has the DNA TGTGCCAGCTCACCACTACAGGAAGGTATTTACGAGCAGTACTTC.

This clone was seen a few times. The chain recombines TRBV27 with TRBJ1-2; TRBD1 is a possible D gene (6 bases). The ends were cut back, 5 bases at V and 8 bases at J, with 15 bases in the middle. This CDR3 has 13 amino acids. Germline V CDR1 and CDR2: MNHEY, SMNVEV (reference sequence). The CDR3: CASSDDRSGGYTF. The DNA for the CDR3 is TGTGCCAGCAGTGACGACAGGAGTGGGGGCTACACCTTC.

The rearrangement links TRBV27 to TRBJ1-4, with D perhaps matching TRBD1 (5 bases). The CDR3 runs 13 residues. V was pared by 2 bases and J by 4 bases, with 5 bases between. CDR1 and CDR2 from the germline V gene are MNHEY and SMNVEV (reference sequence). The DNA of the CDR3 is TGTGCCAGCAGTTTAAGGGGTAATGAAAAACTGTTTTTT. This codes for CASSLRGNEKLFF.

J is TRBJ1-1 and V is TRBV25-1; perhaps TRBD1 as D (6 bases). The CDR3 is 18 residues long. CDR1 is MGHDK, CDR2 SYGVNS, per germline. V was clipped by 1 base and J by 1 base, with 19 bases between them. The CDR3 DNA reads as TGTGCCAGCAGTGAATTACCTGGGCGGGGGCGAGGGAACACTGAAGCTTTCTTT. It yields the protein CASSELPGRGRGNTEAFF.

The J gene is TRBJ2-3, the V gene TRBV7-2; no firm D call. Germline V gene data show CDR1 as SGHTA and CDR2 as FQGNSA. The CDR3 totals 14 residues. Trimming removed 2 bases from V and 2 bases from J, with 8 bases in between. The CDR3 spells CASSLSLDTDTQYF. For the CDR3, the DNA is TGTGCCAGCAGCTTATCTCTAGACACAGATACGCAGTATTTT.

The chain recombines TRBV7-3 with TRBJ2-3; 9 bases line up with TRBD2. The junction had 8 bases not matched to a gene; V was cut back by 5 bases and J by 5 bases. The germline V gene has CDR1 SGHTA and CDR2 FQGTGA. This CDR3 is built from 15 residues. The CDR3 here is CASSPIAGAGDTQYF. DNA of the CDR3: TGTGCCAGCAGCCCGATAGCGGGAGCTGGAGATACGCAGTATTTT.

The V gene is TRBV2, the J gene TRBJ1-5, with TRBD1 matching 7 bases. In germline, CDR1 is SNHLY, CDR2 FYNNEI. V dropped 1 base and J dropped 4; count of bases not matched to a gene: 4. This CDR3 spans 15 amino acids. CDR3 residues: CASSEGGGGNQPQHF. In DNA, the CDR3 is TGTGCCAGCAGTGAAGGAGGGGGCGGAAATCAGCCCCAGCATTTT.

The chain has TRBV7-9 and TRBJ2-1; 11 bases are a match to TRBD2. V lost 5 bases to trimming and J lost 0 bases; unmatched junction nucleotides: 0. The CDR3 contains 15 residues. Germline-derived CDR1 and CDR2 are SEHNR and FQNEAQ (reference sequence). Written as DNA, the CDR3 is TGTGCCAGCAGCACTAGCGGGAGCTCCTACAATGAGCAGTTCTTC. Amino acid sequence: CASSTSGSSYNEQFF.

This chain connects TRBV6-6 to TRBJ2-7, with 8 positions matching TRBD2. Germline V gene data show CDR1 as MNHNY and CDR2 as SVGAGI (reference sequence). The CDR3 covers 15 residues. The ends lost 8 bases at V and 3 bases at J; junction bases unmatched: 12. DNA for the CDR3: TGTGCCAGCCGCACGGGAACTAGCGGAAGCTACGAGCAGTACTTC. It encodes CASRTGTSGSYEQYF.

The chain employs TRBV7-2 and TRBJ1-1; 7 bases match TRBD1. The J segment lost 5 bases and the V segment lost 4 bases, leaving 7 bases of the junction unmatched. Germline V lookup: CDR1 SGHTA, CDR2 FQGNSA. The CDR3 contains 14 residues. The CDR3 sequence is CASSSRGRRTEAFF. In nucleotides, the CDR3 is TGTGCCAGCAGCTCCAGGGGGAGGCGAACTGAAGCTTTCTTT.

The chain carries TRBV19 and TRBJ1-2, with 8 nucleotides matching TRBD1. CDR1 LNHDA and CDR2 SQIVND come from the germline V gene (reference sequence). V shed 4 bases and J 8 bases; nucleotides not matched to a gene: 12. The CDR3 runs 15 residues. The CDR3 is CASSNLQGAAWGYTF. CDR3 DNA sequence: TGTGCCAGTAGTAATCTTCAGGGGGCCGCCTGGGGCTACACCTTC.

The chain couples TRBV27 to TRBJ2-6; TRBD1 matches 8 bases. The CDR3 spans 18 residues. The ends lost 1 base at V and 2 bases at J; junction bases unmatched: 7. Germline CDR1 and CDR2: MNHEY and SMNVEV (reference sequence). CDR3 nucleotides: TGTGCCAGCAGTTTATGGCCCGCGACAGGGGCTGGGGCCAACGTCCTGACTTTC. Its translation: CASSLWPATGAGANVLTF. The whole variable domain, remainder taken from reference TRBV27 and TRBJ2-6, is EAQVTQNPRYLITVTGKKLTVTCSQNMNHEYMSWYRQDPGLGLRQIYYSMNVEVTDKGDVPEGYKVSRKEKRNFPLILESPSPNQTSLYFCASSLWPATGAGANVLTFGAGSRLTVL.

The rearrangement joins TRBV30 to TRBJ2-1; D gene unclear. V gave up 2 bases and J gave up 1 base, with 3 bases separating them. The CDR3 has 12 amino acids. The germline CDR1 and CDR2 sequences are GTSNPN and SVGIG (reference sequence). The CDR3 protein is CAWSPSYNEQFF. The DNA for the CDR3 is TGTGCCTGGAGTCCGTCCTACAATGAGCAGTTCTTC.

The chain uses TRBV5-1 and TRBJ2-7, with D tentatively TRBD1 (5 bases). Trimming removed 4 bases at V and 5 bases at J, with 13 bases between. In germline, CDR1 is SGHRS, CDR2 YFSETQ. The CDR3 spans 13 residues. The chain's CDR3 is CASSTTENHEQYF. CDR3 DNA sequence: TGCGCCAGCAGCACGACAGAGAACCACGAGCAGTACTTC.

The rearrangement uses TRBV5-6 and TRBJ1-1; D uncertain. Germline V gene sequence: CDR1 SGHDT, CDR2 YYEEEE. V lost 4 bases and J 3 bases, leaving 16 bases between the germline ends. The CDR3 sequence is 15 residues long. The CDR3, as DNA: TGTGCCAGCAGCGGAAAGACTTGGTCTGACACTGAAGCTTTCTTT. It yields the protein CASSGKTWSDTEAFF. The full variable domain, in which reference TRBV5-6 and TRBJ1-1 provide the parts outside the CDR3, is DAGVTQSPTHLIKTRGQQVTLRCSPKSGHDTVSWYQQALGQGPQFIFQYYEEEERQRGNFPDRFSGHQFPNYSSELNVNALLLGDSALYLCASSGKTWSDTEAFFGQGTRLTVV.

V gene TRBV28 combines with J gene TRBJ1-2; TRBD1 aligns across 10 bases. The CDR3 sequence is 13 residues long. Germline-derived CDR1 and CDR2 are MDHEN and SYDVKM. The V and J ends lost 7 bases and 7 bases, in that order; junction bases with no gene match: 6. The CDR3 DNA reads TGTGCCAGCACCCGACAGGGGGCCAGTGGCTACACCTTC. Translating it yields CASTRQGASGYTF.

This clone was counted once. This CDR3 reads CASSLGGENEQYF. The DNA for the CDR3 is TGCGCCAGCAGCTTGGGAGGAGAGAACGAGCAGTACTTC. This rearrangement joins TRBV5-1 to TRBJ2-7, with no clear D. V shed 0 bases and J shed 5 bases, with 9 bases lying between them. This CDR3 has 13 amino acids. CDR1 SGHRS and CDR2 YFSETQ come from the germline V gene.

The genes are TRBV5-6 and TRBJ2-7, with TRBD2 as a possible D gene (5 bases). V was cut by 1 base and J by 3 bases, with 11 bases left in between. Per germline, CDR1 SGHDT and CDR2 YYEEEE. CDR3 length: 14 residues. CDR3 nucleotides: TGTGCCAGCAGCTTGACAGCGGTGAACTACGAGCAGTACTTC. As protein: CASSLTAVNYEQYF.

This chain connects TRBV6-1 to TRBJ2-2; 7 bases are a match to TRBD1. There are 14 residues in the CDR3. J lost 3 bases, V lost 6 bases, and 4 bases had no gene match. CDR1 is MNHNS and CDR2 is SASEGT in the germline V gene. In DNA form, the CDR3 reads TGTGCCAGCAGAGACAGGGCGGACACCGGGGAGCTGTTTTTT. It encodes CASRDRADTGELFF.

V is TRBV10-3 and J is TRBJ2-3; the D gene is possibly TRBD2 (6 bases). Germline-derived CDR1 and CDR2 are ENHRY and SYGVKD. The CDR3 consists of 17 residues. The V and J ends lost 4 bases and 2 bases respectively, with 19 bases between them. The CDR3 reads CAISGQSGGPDTDTQYF. The CDR3 bases are TGTGCCATCAGTGGGCAATCCGGGGGACCCGACACAGATACGCAGTATTTT.